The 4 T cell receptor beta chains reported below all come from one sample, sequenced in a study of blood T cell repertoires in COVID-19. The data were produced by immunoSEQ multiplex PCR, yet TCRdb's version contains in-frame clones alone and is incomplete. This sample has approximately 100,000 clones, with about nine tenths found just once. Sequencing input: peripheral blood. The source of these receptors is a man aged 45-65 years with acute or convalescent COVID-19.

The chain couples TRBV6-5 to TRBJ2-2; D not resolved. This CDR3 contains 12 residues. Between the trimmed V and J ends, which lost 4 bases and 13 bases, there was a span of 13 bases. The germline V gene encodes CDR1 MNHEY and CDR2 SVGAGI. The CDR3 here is CASSLRRSTLFF. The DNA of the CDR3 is TGTGCCAGCAGTTTAAGGCGGAGTACGCTGTTTTTT.

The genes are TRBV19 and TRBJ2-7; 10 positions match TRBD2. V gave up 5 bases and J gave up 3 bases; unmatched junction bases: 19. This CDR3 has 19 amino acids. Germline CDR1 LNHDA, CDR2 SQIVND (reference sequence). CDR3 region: CASSFRTPIAGGSIYEQYF. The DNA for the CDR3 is TGTGCCAGTAGTTTCCGAACCCCCATAGCGGGGGGTTCTATCTACGAGCAGTACTTC.

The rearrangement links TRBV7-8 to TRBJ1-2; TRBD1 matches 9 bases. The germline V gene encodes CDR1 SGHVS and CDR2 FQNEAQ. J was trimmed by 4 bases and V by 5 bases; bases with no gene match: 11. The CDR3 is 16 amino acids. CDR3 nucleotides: TGTGCCAGCAGCCTCCGTAGGGGGACAGGGACCTATGGCTACACCTTC. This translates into CASSLRRGTGTYGYTF. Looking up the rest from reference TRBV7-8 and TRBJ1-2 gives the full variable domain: GAGVSQSPRYKVAKRGQDVALRCDPISGHVSLFWYQQALGQGPEFLTYFQNEAQLDKSGLPSDRFFAERPEGSVSTLKIQRTQQEDSAVYLCASSLRRGTGTYGYTFGSGTRLTVV.

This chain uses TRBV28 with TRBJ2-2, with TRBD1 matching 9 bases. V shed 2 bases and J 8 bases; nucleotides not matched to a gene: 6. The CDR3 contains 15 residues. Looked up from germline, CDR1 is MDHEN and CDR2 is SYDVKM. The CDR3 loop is CASSLGGTGKGELFF. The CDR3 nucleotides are TGTGCCAGCAGTTTAGGGGGGACAGGGAAAGGGGAGCTGTTTTTT.